What follows are 32 T cell receptor beta chains derived from one specimen sequenced in a study of blood T cell repertoires in COVID-19. Only in-frame clones appear in the TCRdb table, and some are missing; sequencing was by immunoSEQ multiplex PCR. This sample carries under 200,000 clones, approximately 90% of them seen once, and the ten largest clones take around 10%. The specimen was peripheral blood. These receptors came from a woman in her sixties or seventies with COVID-19, enrolled during active disease.

The J gene is TRBJ1-6, the V gene TRBV28, with TRBD1 matching over 8 bases. V was clipped by 5 bases and J by 9 bases; unmatched bases: 6. Germline-derived CDR1 and CDR2 are MDHEN and SYDVKM. This CDR3 spans 14 amino acids. The CDR3 DNA follows: TGTGCCAGCAGTAATACCGGGACAGGTTCACCCCTCCACTTT. As protein: CASSNTGTGSPLHF.

The rearrangement joins TRBV9 to TRBJ2-4; possibly TRBD1 for D (6 bases). This CDR3 region has 14 residues. The germline V gene has CDR1 SGDLS and CDR2 YYNGEE. Trimming left V 4 bases short and J 2 bases short, with 10 bases between. The CDR3 DNA reads as TGTGCCAGCAGCACGGACAGTTCCAAAAACATTCAGTACTTC. Translated, it gives CASSTDSSKNIQYF. Looking up the rest from reference TRBV9 and TRBJ2-4 gives the full variable domain: DSGVTQTPKHLITATGQRVTLRCSPRSGDLSVYWYQQSLDQGLQFLIQYYNGEERAKGNILERFSAQQFPDLHSELNLSSLELGDSALYFCASSTDSSKNIQYFGAGTRLSVL.

The chain links TRBV2 to TRBJ1-2; 9 bases fit TRBD1. This CDR3 spans 13 amino acids. Germline trimming cut 5 bases from V and 5 bases from J; bases unmatched to any gene: 3. Germline CDR1 and CDR2: SNHLY and FYNNEI. As DNA, the CDR3 is TGTGCCAGCAGTCCGACAGGGGGGTATGGCTACACCTTC. Protein sequence: CASSPTGGYGYTF.

The chain combines TRBV7-3 with TRBJ2-1; 13 nucleotides line up with TRBD2. The CDR3 has 15 amino acids. Germline V gives CDR1 SGHTA, CDR2 FQGTGA. V gave up 4 bases and J gave up 7 bases; unmatched junction bases: 4. This chain's CDR3 is CASSSGLAGMNEQFF. The CDR3 bases are TGTGCCAGCAGCTCGGGACTAGCGGGGATGAATGAGCAGTTCTTC. The variable domain in full, completed from reference TRBV7-3 and TRBJ2-1, reads GAGVSQTPSNKVTEKGKYVELRCDPISGHTALYWYRQSLGQGPEFLIYFQGTGAADDSGLPNDRFFAVRPEGSVSTLKIQRTERGDSAVYLCASSSGLAGMNEQFFGPGTRLTVL.

The chain has TRBV11-2 and TRBJ1-1; D is unresolved. Looked up from germline, CDR1 is SGHAT and CDR2 is FQNNGV. The CDR3 sequence is 15 residues long. Trimming took off 0 bases at V and 4 bases at J, with 12 bases between the two ends. In DNA form, the CDR3 reads TGTGCCAGCAGCTTAGAGATCGCGAGAGGCACTGAAGCTTTCTTT. This codes for CASSLEIARGTEAFF.

The rearrangement joins TRBV5-1 to TRBJ1-2, with no clear D. This CDR3 is 13 amino acids long. Trimming shortened V by 0 bases and J by 2 bases, and 5 bases separated the two germline ends. The V gene's germline CDR1 is SGHRS and CDR2 YFSETQ. The CDR3 region has the DNA TGCGCCAGCAGCTTGGGCGGGAACTATGGCTACACCTTC. Amino acids: CASSLGGNYGYTF.

The rearrangement joins TRBV28 to TRBJ1-6; TRBD1 aligns across 7 bases. After removal of 5 bases from V and 4 bases from J, the junction contained 8 bases not matched to a gene. In germline, CDR1 is MDHEN, CDR2 SYDVKM. CDR3 length: 16 residues. The chain's CDR3 is CASSARQGGYNSPLHF. DNA for the CDR3: TGTGCCAGCAGTGCAAGACAGGGCGGGTATAATTCACCCCTCCACTTT.

The V and J genes are TRBV18 and TRBJ2-3, with 10 bases aligning to TRBD2. Trimming cost V 6 bases and J 0 bases; bases outside gene matches: 6. This CDR3 contains 16 residues. The V gene's germline CDR1 is KGHSH and CDR2 LQKENI. CDR3 sequence (DNA): TGTGCCAGCTCGCGGAAAGCGGGGGGGAGCACAGATACGCAGTATTTT. This encodes CASSRKAGGSTDTQYF.

The chain has TRBV7-3 and TRBJ1-2; D not resolved. This CDR3 contains 14 residues. V was shortened by 2 bases and J by 0 bases, with 7 bases between the two germline ends. Germline CDR1 is SGHTA and CDR2 is FQGTGA. CDR3 amino acids: CASSLDPTNYGYTF. CDR3 coding DNA: TGTGCCAGCAGCTTAGATCCTACTAACTATGGCTACACCTTC.

Turning to this clone: A junction end diverges from the germline sequence, so it may reflect a read error. The rearrangement uses TRBV5-5 and TRBJ2-5, with TRBD2 as a possible D gene (7 bases). Germline lookup yields CDR1 SGHKS and CDR2 YYEKEE (reference sequence). The CDR3 runs 17 residues. The CDR3 loop is CARSLGVGGPQQETQYF. The DNA of the CDR3 is TGTGCCCGCAGCTTGGGGGTGGGGGGGCCCCAACAAGAGACCCAGTACTTC.

In this sample, this clone turned up once. The V call is TRBV7-9, the J call TRBJ2-5, with D perhaps TRBD2 (6 bases). V was cut by 3 bases and J by 2 bases, with 7 bases left in between. The length of the CDR3 is 13 residues. Germline V gene data show CDR1 as SEHNR and CDR2 as FQNEAQ (reference sequence). The CDR3: CASSFLAQETQYF. CDR3 coding DNA: TGTGCCAGCAGCTTCCTAGCGCAAGAGACCCAGTACTTC.

The chain couples TRBV19 to TRBJ1-2, with 10 bases aligning to TRBD1. The CDR3 loop spans 14 amino acids. Germline CDR1 reads LNHDA; CDR2 reads SQIVND (reference sequence). The V segment lost 6 bases and the J segment 5 bases; nucleotides outside the gene matches: 6. CDR3 sequence (DNA): TGTGCCAGTAGCACGACAGGGGGCGTTTATGGCTACACCTTC. Translation: CASSTTGGVYGYTF.

The chain employs TRBV6-2 or TRBV6-3 and TRBJ1-2; D might be TRBD1 (5 bases). This CDR3 has 14 residues. CDR1 is MNHEY and CDR2 is SVGEGT in the germline V gene. Trimming stripped 5 bases from V and 1 base from J, with 11 bases between. The CDR3 DNA sequence: TGTGCCAGCAGTCCGACAGCATTTAACTATGGCTACACCTTC. As protein: CASSPTAFNYGYTF.

This sequence joins TRBV3-1 (or the pseudogene TRBV3-2) and TRBJ1-3; tentatively, D is TRBD1 (5 bases). CDR3 size: 16 residues. Germline V lookup: CDR1 LGHDT, CDR2 YNNKEL (reference sequence). V shed 5 bases and J shed 0 bases, with 14 bases lying between them. The CDR3 DNA follows: TGTGCCAGCAGCTTCGGGGGGACCGTCTCTGGAAACACCATATATTTT. This sequence encodes CASSFGGTVSGNTIYF.

The chain employs TRBV3-1 (or the pseudogene TRBV3-2) and TRBJ2-5, with D possibly matching TRBD1 (6 bases). This CDR3 is built from 16 residues. V dropped 5 bases and J dropped 1 base, with 17 bases sitting between them. Germline V gives CDR1 LGHDT, CDR2 YNNKEL (reference sequence). The CDR3 DNA reads as TGTGCCAGCAGCTCCCGGGACACAATACTCCAAGAGACCCAGTACTTC. Encoded protein: CASSSRDTILQETQYF.

The chain carries TRBV5-8 and TRBJ2-2; a weak D match, TRBD1 (6 bases). The CDR3 is 14 amino acids. Germline-derived CDR1 and CDR2 are SGHTS and YDEGEE. Trimming stripped 1 base from V and 6 bases from J, with 10 bases between. CDR3 protein: CASSLLGASGELFF. Written as DNA, the CDR3 is TGTGCCAGCAGCTTGTTGGGGGCGTCCGGGGAGCTGTTTTTT.

V is TRBV19 and J is TRBJ1-5; tentative D call: TRBD1 (6 bases). CDR3 length: 13 amino acids. Germline CDR1 is LNHDA and CDR2 is SQIVND (reference sequence). Trimming took 5 bases from V and 3 from J, leaving 8 bases between them. The CDR3 reads CASSRTDNQPQHF. CDR3 bases: TGTGCCAGTAGTCGGACAGACAATCAGCCCCAGCATTTT.

This clone was counted once. The chain links TRBV20-1 to TRBJ1-1, with D hard to call. CDR1 is DFQATT, CDR2 SNEGSKA, per germline (reference sequence). The CDR3 has 11 residues. The CDR3 DNA is TGCAGCGCAGAAGAAGACACTGAAGCTTTCTTT. As protein: CSAEEDTEAFF.

This clone was seen only once. The chain joins TRBV28 to TRBJ2-1, with 7 bases aligning to TRBD2. CDR1 and CDR2 from the germline V gene are MDHEN and SYDVKM. V lost 6 bases to trimming and J lost 3 bases; unmatched junction nucleotides: 11. There are 16 residues in the CDR3. CDR3 protein: CASSSSSGGGYNEQFF. As DNA, the CDR3 is TGTGCCAGCAGCTCCTCGTCTGGCGGGGGCTACAATGAGCAGTTCTTC.

The chain is built from TRBV27 and TRBJ2-4, with TRBD2 matching 10 bases. CDR1 and CDR2 (germline): MNHEY, SMNVEV (reference sequence). The CDR3 extends over 16 amino acids. V dropped 6 bases and J dropped 1; count of bases not matched to a gene: 6. The CDR3 loop reads CASSRTSGVAKNIQYF. The CDR3 DNA follows: TGTGCCAGCAGCCGAACTAGCGGGGTGGCCAAAAACATTCAGTACTTC.

This rearrangement joins TRBV28 to TRBJ1-4, with 9 bases that match TRBD1. The length of the CDR3 is 15 residues. The germline V gene has CDR1 MDHEN and CDR2 SYDVKM. The trim removed 6 bases at V and 6 bases at J, leaving 8 bases unmatched. CDR3 sequence: CASRPPGQGYEKLFF. DNA of the CDR3: TGTGCCAGCAGACCACCGGGACAGGGATATGAAAAACTGTTTTTT. Based on the CDR3 plus reference TRBV28 and TRBJ1-4, the full variable domain is DVKVTQSSRYLVKRTGEKVFLECVQDMDHENMFWYRQDPGLGLRLIYFSYDVKMKEKGDIPEGYSVSREKKERFSLILESASTNQTSMYLCASRPPGQGYEKLFFGSGTQLSVL.

The chain has TRBV5-4 and TRBJ1-2, with 8 positions matching TRBD1. Germline CDR1 reads SGHNT; CDR2 reads YYREEE (reference sequence). The V and J ends lost 0 bases and 8 bases, in that order; junction bases with no gene match: 3. CDR3 length equals 13 residues. The CDR3 region is CASSLDRGEGYTF. The CDR3 bases are TGTGCCAGCAGCTTGGACAGGGGGGAAGGCTACACCTTC.

This chain connects TRBV5-8 to TRBJ2-7, with D hard to call. The CDR3 consists of 14 residues. CDR1 and CDR2 from the germline V gene are SGHTS and YDEGEE. V gave up 1 base and J gave up 6 bases, with 14 bases separating them. The CDR3 region has the DNA TGTGCCAGCAGCTTGAGACGGATAAGAGGCGAGCAGTACTTC. Residues: CASSLRRIRGEQYF.

The genes are TRBV11-2 and TRBJ2-7, with a weak D call TRBD2 (5 bases). Germline loops: CDR1 SGHAT, CDR2 FQNNGV. The CDR3 is made up of 14 amino acids. V was shortened by 6 bases and J by 3 bases, with 15 bases between the two germline ends. The chain's CDR3 is CASRFTGENYEQYF. CDR3 nucleotides: TGTGCCAGCAGATTCACCGGGGAGAACTACGAGCAGTACTTC.

The genes are TRBV5-1 and TRBJ2-2; D gene unclear. The V and J ends lost 0 bases and 0 bases respectively, with 6 bases between them. The CDR3 loop spans 15 amino acids. Germline V lookup: CDR1 SGHRS, CDR2 YFSETQ. CDR3 bases: TGCGCCAGCAGCTTGGCCCAGACGAACACCGGGGAGCTGTTTTTT. This gives the protein CASSLAQTNTGELFF.

Here the CDR3 reads CATSRVGVTNTEAFF. In DNA, the CDR3 is TGTGCCACCAGCAGAGTCGGGGTAACTAACACTGAAGCTTTCTTT. The chain employs TRBV15 and TRBJ1-1, with unresolved D. The CDR3 is 15 residues long. Trimming stripped 1 base from V and 2 bases from J, with 11 bases between. The germline V gene has CDR1 LNHNV and CDR2 YYDKDF (reference sequence).

As for this clone: A much larger clone sits a single nucleotide away, making a read error possible. Other DNA sequences in the sample encode the same CDR3. Written as DNA, the CDR3 is TGTGCCAGCAGCGTGGGACAGGGGAGCAATCAGCCCCAGCATTTT. Residues: CASSVGQGSNQPQHF. The chain links TRBV9 to TRBJ1-5; 10 bases fit TRBD1. Trimming took 2 bases from V and 1 from J; bases not matched to a gene: 0. The length of the CDR3 is 15 residues. Germline V CDR1 and CDR2: SGDLS, YYNGEE.

This chain connects TRBV11-2 to TRBJ1-6, with D tentatively TRBD1 (5 bases). The CDR3 has 15 residues. Germline lookup yields CDR1 SGHAT and CDR2 FQNNGV. Trimming removed 4 bases at V and 10 bases at J, with 17 bases between. Here the CDR3 reads CASSSRDSANSPLHF. The CDR3, as DNA: TGTGCCAGCAGCTCCCGAGACAGTGCGAACTCACCCCTCCACTTT.

The chain uses TRBV3-1 (or the pseudogene TRBV3-2) and TRBJ1-4, with 9 bases matching TRBD1. Looked up from germline, CDR1 is LGHDT and CDR2 is YNNKEL (reference sequence). The junction had 12 bases not matched to a gene; V was cut back by 6 bases and J by 13 bases. The CDR3 runs 14 residues. CDR3 loop: CASSQRTGEGILFF. CDR3 in DNA: TGTGCCAGCAGTCAGAGGACAGGGGAGGGGATACTGTTTTTT.

The CDR3 spells CASSLRTGSRNTEAFF. The DNA of the CDR3 is TGTGCCAGCAGCCTTCGGACAGGGAGTCGGAACACTGAAGCTTTCTTT. The chain links TRBV3-1 (or the pseudogene TRBV3-2) to TRBJ1-1; the match to TRBD1 covers 8 bases. CDR1 is LGHDT and CDR2 is YNNKEL in the germline V gene (reference sequence). J gave up 1 base and V 4 bases, and 8 bases lay outside the gene matches. This CDR3 contains 16 residues.

The CDR3 nucleotides are TGTGCCAGCAGCTTAGTCGGGGGGACGGCCGAGACCCAGTACTTC. Encoded protein: CASSLVGGTAETQYF. The chain uses TRBV7-9 and TRBJ2-5; 7 positions agree with TRBD2. This CDR3 contains 15 residues. Unmatched junction bases numbered 7, after V lost 1 base and J lost 5 bases. From germline, CDR1 is SEHNR and CDR2 FQNEAQ (reference sequence).

The chain joins TRBV10-3 to TRBJ2-3, with D perhaps TRBD2 (7 bases). In germline, CDR1 is ENHRY, CDR2 SYGVKD. The V gene lost 6 bases and the J gene lost 0 bases, with 16 bases spanning the gap. The CDR3 totals 16 residues. The CDR3 DNA reads as TGTGCCATCAGCCTCCTGGCGGGGGCGAGCACAGATACGCAGTATTTT. Amino acid sequence: CAISLLAGASTDTQYF.